The present TCR beta chain was sequenced within a study of OX40 agonist ivuxolimab in advanced cancers. Study in general: Patients were infused with ivuxolimab every 2 weeks at 0.01 to 10 mg/kg. Age averaged around 60 years (range roughly 23 to 79), and 70% to 85% were male. Study findings and constraints: Which antigen the expanded peripheral T cells recognized is unknown.

Method: immunoSEQ multiplex PCR; TCRdb's copy keeps in-frame clones and lacks some. The sample includes approximately 70,000 clones, around 90% seen only once; the top ten take 0.8% to 1.3%. The investigators sampled blood at baseline, at cycle 4 day 1, and at cycle 7 day 1. With regard to this clone: The antigen is undetermined.

V lost 4 bases and J lost 0; bases outside the gene matches: 14. Germline-derived CDR1 and CDR2 are SGDLS and YYNGEE. The CDR3 extends over 18 amino acids. The V and J genes are TRBV9 and TRBJ2-7, with TRBD2 identical over 9 bases. Here the sequenced sample was CD4+ or CD8+ T cells sorted from blood, taken in a trial of the OX40 agonist ivuxolimab. The receptor's source is an adult with an advanced solid tumor such as melanoma, head and neck, liver or kidney cancer. The CDR3 sequence is CASSSSGTTPLSSYEQYF. In DNA, the CDR3 is TGTGCCAGCAGCTCTAGCGGGACCACTCCTCTTAGCTCCTACGAGCAGTACTTC.